Sequencing of this T cell receptor (beta chain) was carried out in a study of Ad26.COV2.S vaccination and SARS-CoV-2 variants. Looking at the study overall: Doses of Ad26.COV2.S were injected into muscle once or twice, 56 days apart. Study-wide findings and caveats: Responses of T cells in total may have been underestimated by the TCR breadth and depth analyses.

The assay was immunoSEQ multiplex PCR, and TCRdb's table has in-frame clones only and misses some. The sample has about 480,000 clones, around 88% seen once; the top ten hold around 13%. Treatment indicated: 15 to 20 received Ad26.COV2.S at low or high dose, single or two shots; 5 received placebo; per-sample allocation not given. Day 63 following the first vaccine or placebo injection was when the samples were taken. What was given as vaccine was an Ad26 vector encoding Wuhan-strain SARS-CoV-2 spike. CDR1 and CDR2 (germline): LNHNV, YYDKDF (reference sequence). Losses at the gene ends were 1 base for V and 6 bases for J; bases not matched to a gene: 4. This CDR3 has 15 amino acids. As regards this clone: Its antigen is still unknown.

The sample consisted of peripheral blood, taken in a trial of Ad26.COV2.S vaccine versus placebo. The genes are TRBV15 and TRBJ2-1; 9 nucleotides agree with TRBD2. The sequence was collected from a person between 18 and 60 years old who received the Ad26.COV2.S COVID-19 vaccine or a placebo. The CDR3 loop reads CATSRGGRAVNEQFF. The CDR3 nucleotides read TGTGCCACCAGCAGAGGCGGGAGGGCCGTCAATGAGCAGTTCTTC.